Reported below is one TCR beta chain. Using immunoSEQ multiplex PCR, the repertoire was profiled, and TCRdb retains in-frame clones only, with some absent. The sample shows fewer than 7,000 clones, approximately 84% of them seen only once. Germline CDR1 reads SGHRS; CDR2 reads YFSETQ. The CDR3 consists of 14 residues. Trimming cost V 5 bases and J 1 base, with 12 bases left between them. This entry belongs to a study of hypomethylating agent response in myelodysplastic syndrome. Study overall: Of the myelodysplastic syndrome patients, 9 or 10 were male, 2 female. The mean patient age was about 70 +/- 6 years, and diploid cytogenetics predominated.

The TCR originated in a human donor with myelodysplastic syndrome. Sequences were derived from bone marrow, sampled before or after starting hypomethylating agent treatment for myelodysplastic syndrome (not recorded which). This chain links TRBV5-1 with TRBJ1-1, with D unresolved. The CDR3 DNA reads TGCGCCAGCAGATTTGAGGCGGGGAACACTGAAGCTTTCTTT. It yields the protein CASRFEAGNTEAFF.